Each of the 27 T cell receptor beta chains below was sequenced from the same sample in a study of CD8+ T cells in alopecia areata. The treatment here: oral pan-JAK inhibitor, 5-10 mg twice daily. RNA, once extracted, was reverse transcribed into cDNA for use as the sequencing template. Generated by immunoSEQ multiplex PCR, the TCRdb table keeps only in-frame clones and is missing some. Among some 190,000 clones listed, 45% to 60% were seen once. The sequenced sample was CD8+ T cells sorted from blood, obtained around week 54, from a patient treated with tofacitinib. These receptors all stem from a human donor with alopecia areata.

The CDR3 region is CASSYGQHSLYGYTF. CDR3 DNA: TGCGCCAGCAGCTACGGACAACACTCCCTTTATGGCTACACCTTC. The V and J genes are TRBV5-1 and TRBJ1-2; maybe TRBD1 (5 bases). Trimming pared 3 bases from V and 5 bases from J, leaving 17 bases between. The germline V gene has CDR1 SGHRS and CDR2 YFSETQ. This CDR3 contains 15 residues.

The chain combines TRBV30 with TRBJ1-1; the D is unclear. The CDR3 is made up of 12 amino acids. Trimming removed 4 bases from V and 5 bases from J, with 11 bases in between. The germline gives CDR1 GTSNPN, CDR2 SVGIG (reference sequence). This chain's CDR3 is CAWTPLGTEAFF. The CDR3 region has the DNA TGTGCCTGGACCCCTCTTGGGACTGAAGCTTTCTTT.

This chain links TRBV19 with TRBJ1-1; 7 positions match TRBD1. Trimming cost V 10 bases and J 4 bases; bases outside gene matches: 12. This CDR3 has 14 residues. Germline values: CDR1 LNHDA, CDR2 SQIVND (reference sequence). The CDR3 DNA reads TGTGCCACCAGGGGGACTTTCGGGGGCACTGAAGCTTTCTTT. It encodes CATRGTFGGTEAFF.

This clone was detected once. The chain couples TRBV30 to TRBJ2-7, with 15 bases lining up with TRBD2. Germline CDR1 reads GTSNPN; CDR2 reads SVGIG (reference sequence). The CDR3 covers 18 residues. J lost 2 bases, V lost 3 bases, and 11 bases had no gene match. CDR3 coding DNA: TGTGCCTGGAGGGTCCCGGGACTAGCGGGGGGCAAAGCCTACGAGCAGTACTTC. It specifies CAWRVPGLAGGKAYEQYF.

This clone was seen more than once but under ten times. This chain joins TRBV6-6 and TRBJ1-4; 7 bases map to TRBD1. In germline, CDR1 is MNHNY, CDR2 SVGAGI (reference sequence). J was trimmed by 8 bases and V by 3 bases; bases with no gene match: 6. CDR3 size: 14 residues. CDR3 protein: CASSYQGGVEKLFF. The CDR3 nucleotides are TGTGCCAGCAGTTATCAAGGGGGCGTCGAAAAACTGTTTTTT.

V and J are TRBV13 and TRBJ1-1, with D possibly being TRBD1 (6 bases). Per germline, CDR1 PRHDT and CDR2 FYEKMQ (reference sequence). The CDR3 has 11 residues. The DNA for the CDR3 is TGTGCGGGACAAAAGAACACTGAAGCTTTCTTT. It codes for CAGQKNTEAFF.

The genes are TRBV5-4 and TRBJ2-2; D tentatively reads TRBD1 or TRBD2 (6 bases each). The V end was cut by 4 bases, the J end by 5 bases, with 15 bases between. The CDR3 has 15 residues. CDR1 and CDR2 from the germline V gene are SGHNT and YYREEE (reference sequence). The CDR3 loop reads CASSVGGGRTGELFF. CDR3 sequence (DNA): TGTGCCAGCAGCGTCGGTGGGGGGCGGACCGGGGAGCTGTTTTTT.

The chain is built from TRBV5-6 and TRBJ2-7; D unclear. Germline assignment: CDR1 SGHDT and CDR2 YYEEEE. CDR3 size: 14 residues. Deletions cut 2 bases from V and 2 bases from J, with 11 bases between. The CDR3 spells CASSFRDYPYEQYF. The DNA for the CDR3 is TGTGCCAGCAGCTTTAGGGATTACCCCTACGAGCAGTACTTC.

The CDR3 spells CASSLGKGGYGYTF. The CDR3 DNA sequence: TGCGCCAGCAGCTTGGGCAAAGGAGGCTATGGCTACACCTTC. The genes are TRBV5-1 and TRBJ1-2; the D is unclear. The CDR3 spans 14 residues. The V and J ends lost 0 bases and 4 bases respectively, with 10 bases between them. Germline V gene lookup returns CDR1 SGHRS and CDR2 YFSETQ.

This sequence joins TRBV27 and TRBJ1-5, with TRBD1 identical over 8 bases. CDR1 MNHEY and CDR2 SMNVEV come from the germline V gene (reference sequence). The V gene end was trimmed by 6 bases and the J gene end by 6 bases; junction bases not matched to a gene: 10. CDR3 length: 15 amino acids. The CDR3 sequence: CASRPQGAVIQPQHF. DNA for the CDR3: TGTGCCAGCAGACCGCAGGGGGCGGTAATTCAGCCCCAGCATTTT.

CDR3 protein: CSVESILSSNYGYTF. In DNA form, the CDR3 reads TGCAGCGTTGAGAGCATTCTCAGCTCTAACTATGGCTACACCTTC. V is TRBV29-1 and J is TRBJ1-2; D gene unclear. V was clipped by 3 bases and J by 0 bases, with 14 bases between them. The CDR3 runs 15 residues. Germline values: CDR1 SQVTM, CDR2 ANQGSEA.

The V call is TRBV30, the J call TRBJ1-1; D remains ambiguous. The CDR3 extends over 14 amino acids. Germline CDR1 reads GTSNPN; CDR2 reads SVGIG (reference sequence). V was shortened by 0 bases and J by 0 bases, with 8 bases between the two germline ends. In nucleotides, the CDR3 is TGTGCCTGGAGTGTACATAGGGTGAACACTGAAGCTTTCTTT. Protein product: CAWSVHRVNTEAFF.

V and J are TRBV9 and TRBJ1-2; no clear D gene. Trimming cost V 0 bases and J 2 bases, with 8 bases left between them. Germline CDR1 is SGDLS and CDR2 is YYNGEE. This CDR3 has 14 residues. The CDR3 protein is CASSVGGTNYGYTF. The DNA for the CDR3 is TGTGCCAGCAGCGTAGGGGGTACCAACTATGGCTACACCTTC. Full variable domain (rest looked up from reference TRBV9 and TRBJ1-2): DSGVTQTPKHLITATGQRVTLRCSPRSGDLSVYWYQQSLDQGLQFLIQYYNGEERAKGNILERFSAQQFPDLHSELNLSSLELGDSALYFCASSVGGTNYGYTFGSGTRLTVV.

The rearrangement links TRBV7-2 to TRBJ1-1; 7 bases agree with TRBD1. Trimming cost V 0 bases and J 1 base; bases outside gene matches: 5. The CDR3 consists of 16 residues. Germline V CDR1 and CDR2: SGHTA, FQGNSA. In nucleotides, the CDR3 is TGTGCCAGCAGCTTAGCTGGGCCAGGGGGGAACACTGAAGCTTTCTTT. Translating it yields CASSLAGPGGNTEAFF.

The sample holds one count of this clone. The J gene is TRBJ2-3, the V gene TRBV30; a weak D match, TRBD2 (6 bases). Germline values: CDR1 GTSNPN, CDR2 SVGIG (reference sequence). This CDR3 comprises 11 residues. V was clipped by 1 base and J by 9 bases, with 8 bases between them. CDR3 coding DNA: TGTGCCTGGAGTGCGGGGGAAACGCAGTATTTT. Its translation: CAWSAGETQYF.

V gene TRBV6-1 combines with J gene TRBJ2-5; no clear D gene. The V gene's germline CDR1 is MNHNS and CDR2 SASEGT. V lost 3 bases, J lost 1 base, and 15 bases lay in between. This CDR3 has 16 amino acids. The CDR3 bases are TGTGCCAGCAGTGAGCCCCAGCCCCTGGGCCAAGAGACCCAGTACTTC. This sequence encodes CASSEPQPLGQETQYF.

V is TRBV5-1 and J is TRBJ2-1, with 11 bases identical to TRBD2. Germline CDR1 reads SGHRS; CDR2 reads YFSETQ. CDR3 size: 18 residues. V lost 4 bases, J lost 8 bases, and 17 bases stayed unmatched. CDR3: CASSHRVAGGQRLDEQFF. The CDR3 DNA reads TGCGCCAGCAGCCACCGAGTAGCGGGGGGGCAACGTTTGGATGAGCAGTTCTTC.

The rearrangement uses TRBV14 and TRBJ2-1, with 8 bases aligning to TRBD1. V lost 3 bases and J lost 4; bases outside the gene matches: 8. The germline V gene has CDR1 SGHDN and CDR2 FVKESK. The CDR3 extends over 16 amino acids. CDR3 sequence (DNA): TGTGCCAGCAGCCATGCGGCCGGGACAGGTTACAATGAGCAGTTCTTC. Encoded protein: CASSHAAGTGYNEQFF.

V is TRBV5-4 and J is TRBJ2-1; TRBD2 matches 15 bases. V was pared by 4 bases and J by 3 bases, with 14 bases of the junction left unmatched. The CDR3 runs to 20 residues. Germline CDR1 SGHNT, CDR2 YYREEE (reference sequence). The CDR3 spells CASSTRTSGGANGGYNEQFF. DNA for the CDR3: TGTGCCAGCAGCACCCGGACTAGCGGGGGGGCTAACGGCGGCTACAATGAGCAGTTCTTC.

In this sample, this clone turned up a few times. The chain joins TRBV29-1 to TRBJ2-5; D gene uncertain. There are 12 residues in the CDR3. Germline V gene sequence: CDR1 SQVTM, CDR2 ANQGSEA. Trimming stripped 8 bases from V and 5 bases from J, with 15 bases between. CDR3 sequence: CSFLPGGETQYF. CDR3 in DNA: TGCAGCTTCCTCCCAGGTGGGGAGACCCAGTACTTC.

The chain joins TRBV5-1 to TRBJ2-3; D not certain. This CDR3 has 12 residues. The germline V and J ends were trimmed by 1 base and 5 bases, with 5 bases remaining between them. Germline V gene lookup returns CDR1 SGHRS and CDR2 YFSETQ. Written as DNA, the CDR3 is TGCGCCAGCAGCTTGATTGGAGATACGCAGTATTTT. Amino acid sequence: CASSLIGDTQYF.

The chain carries TRBV18 and TRBJ2-2; D uncertain. In germline, CDR1 is KGHSH, CDR2 LQKENI. V lost 4 bases to trimming and J lost 2 bases, with 8 bases between them. The CDR3 has 14 amino acids. In DNA, the CDR3 is TGTGCCAGCTCACTGCGACCAAACACCGGGGAGCTGTTTTTT. It encodes CASSLRPNTGELFF. The full variable domain, its missing parts supplied by reference TRBV18 and TRBJ2-2, is NAGVMQNPRHLVRRRGQEARLRCSPMKGHSHVYWYRQLPEEGLKFMVYLQKENIIDESGMPKERFSAEFPKEGPSILRIQQVVRGDSAAYFCASSLRPNTGELFFGEGSRLTVL.

The chain carries TRBV4-3 and TRBJ1-4; the D gene is possibly TRBD1 (5 bases). V was clipped by 3 bases and J by 6 bases, with 14 bases between them. The CDR3 runs to 15 residues. The germline gives CDR1 LGHNA, CDR2 YSLEER. In DNA, the CDR3 is TGCGCCAGCAGCCAGATCGGGGGGGAGGATGAAAAACTGTTTTTT. It yields the protein CASSQIGGEDEKLFF.

This chain uses TRBV5-4 with TRBJ2-3; D possibly corresponds to TRBD1 (6 bases). CDR3 length equals 12 residues. The ends were cut back, 7 bases at V and 3 bases at J, with 9 bases in the middle. Germline lookup yields CDR1 SGHNT and CDR2 YYREEE (reference sequence). As DNA, the CDR3 is TGTGCCAGCGGACAGACTACAGATACGCAGTATTTT. Translated, it gives CASGQTTDTQYF.

The chain has TRBV7-2 and TRBJ2-7, with D maybe TRBD1 (6 bases). The length of the CDR3 is 13 residues. V gave up 3 bases and J gave up 3 bases, with 9 bases separating them. CDR1 SGHTA and CDR2 FQGNSA come from the germline V gene. In DNA, the CDR3 is TGTGCCAGCAGCTTCAGGGACAACTACGAGCAGTACTTC. As protein: CASSFRDNYEQYF.

This clone was detected only once. The V and J genes are TRBV13 and TRBJ2-3; D call uncertain. CDR3 size: 12 residues. Germline V gene lookup returns CDR1 PRHDT and CDR2 FYEKMQ (reference sequence). The germline V and J ends were trimmed by 3 bases and 5 bases, with 6 bases remaining between them. As DNA, the CDR3 is TGTGCCAGCAGCTTGGTGCGAGATACGCAGTATTTT. The encoded protein is CASSLVRDTQYF.

This clone was observed a handful of times. The V call is TRBV9, the J call TRBJ1-6; a weak D match, TRBD1 (6 bases). Germline assignment: CDR1 SGDLS and CDR2 YYNGEE. The CDR3 loop spans 15 amino acids. The V gene lost 1 base and the J gene lost 8 bases, with 13 bases spanning the gap. Here the CDR3 DNA reads TGTGCCAGCAGCGTATTACAGGGAGGCGATTCACCCCTCCACTTT. Translation gives CASSVLQGGDSPLHF. The full variable domain, rest sourced from reference TRBV9 and TRBJ1-6, is DSGVTQTPKHLITATGQRVTLRCSPRSGDLSVYWYQQSLDQGLQFLIQYYNGEERAKGNILERFSAQQFPDLHSELNLSSLELGDSALYFCASSVLQGGDSPLHFGNGTRLTVT.